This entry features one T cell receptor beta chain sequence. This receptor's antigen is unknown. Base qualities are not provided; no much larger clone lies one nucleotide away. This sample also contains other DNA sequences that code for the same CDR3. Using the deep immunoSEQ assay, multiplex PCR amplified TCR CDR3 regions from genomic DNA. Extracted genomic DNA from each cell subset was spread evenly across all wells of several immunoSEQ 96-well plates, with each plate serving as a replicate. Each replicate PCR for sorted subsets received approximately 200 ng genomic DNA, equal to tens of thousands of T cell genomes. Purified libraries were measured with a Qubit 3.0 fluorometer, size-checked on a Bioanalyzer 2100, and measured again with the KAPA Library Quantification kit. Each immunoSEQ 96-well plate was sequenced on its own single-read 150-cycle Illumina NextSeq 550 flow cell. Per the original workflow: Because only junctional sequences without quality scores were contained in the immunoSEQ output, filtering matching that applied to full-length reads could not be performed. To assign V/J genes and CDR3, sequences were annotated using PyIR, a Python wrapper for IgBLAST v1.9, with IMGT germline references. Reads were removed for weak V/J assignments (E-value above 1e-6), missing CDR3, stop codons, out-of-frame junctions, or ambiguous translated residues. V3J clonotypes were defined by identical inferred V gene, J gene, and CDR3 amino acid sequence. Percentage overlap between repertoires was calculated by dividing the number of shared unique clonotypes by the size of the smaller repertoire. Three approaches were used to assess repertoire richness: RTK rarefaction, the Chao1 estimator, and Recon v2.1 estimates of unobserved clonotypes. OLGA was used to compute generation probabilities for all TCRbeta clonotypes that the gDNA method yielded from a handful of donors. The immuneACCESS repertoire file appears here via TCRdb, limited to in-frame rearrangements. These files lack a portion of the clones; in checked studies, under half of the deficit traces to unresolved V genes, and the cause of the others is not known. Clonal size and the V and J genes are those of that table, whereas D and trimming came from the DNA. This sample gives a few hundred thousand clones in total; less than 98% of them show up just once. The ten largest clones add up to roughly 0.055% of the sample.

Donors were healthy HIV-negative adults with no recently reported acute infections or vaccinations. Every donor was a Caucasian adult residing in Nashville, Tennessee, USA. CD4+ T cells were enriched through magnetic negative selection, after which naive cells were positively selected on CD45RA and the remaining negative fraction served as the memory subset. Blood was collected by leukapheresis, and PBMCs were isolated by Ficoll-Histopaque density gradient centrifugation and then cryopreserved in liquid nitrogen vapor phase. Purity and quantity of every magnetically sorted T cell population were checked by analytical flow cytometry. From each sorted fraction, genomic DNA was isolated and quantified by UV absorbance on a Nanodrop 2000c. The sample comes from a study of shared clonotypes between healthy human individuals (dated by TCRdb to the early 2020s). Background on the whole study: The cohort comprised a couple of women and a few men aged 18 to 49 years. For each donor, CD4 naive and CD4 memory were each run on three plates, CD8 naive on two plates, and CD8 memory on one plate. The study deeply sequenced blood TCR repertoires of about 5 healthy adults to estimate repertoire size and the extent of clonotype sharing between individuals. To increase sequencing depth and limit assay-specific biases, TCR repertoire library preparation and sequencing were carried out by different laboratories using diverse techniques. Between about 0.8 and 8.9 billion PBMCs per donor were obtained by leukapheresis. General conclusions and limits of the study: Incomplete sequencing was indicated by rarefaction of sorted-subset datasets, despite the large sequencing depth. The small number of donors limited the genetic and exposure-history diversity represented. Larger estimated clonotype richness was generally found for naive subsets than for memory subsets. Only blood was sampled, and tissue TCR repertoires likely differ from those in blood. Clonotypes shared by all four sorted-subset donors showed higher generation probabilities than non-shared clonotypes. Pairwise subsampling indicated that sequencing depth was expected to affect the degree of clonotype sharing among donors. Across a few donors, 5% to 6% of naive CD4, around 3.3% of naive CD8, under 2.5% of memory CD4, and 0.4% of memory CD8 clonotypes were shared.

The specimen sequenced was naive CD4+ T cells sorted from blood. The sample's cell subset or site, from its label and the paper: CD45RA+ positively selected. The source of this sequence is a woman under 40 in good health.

The CDR3 is CASTSTGGNQETQYF. The sequence in DNA is TGCGCCAGCACCTCTACAGGGGGCAATCAAGAGACCCAGTACTTC. This sequence uses TRBV4-1 and TRBJ2-5; TRBD1 fits 9 bases in the junction. The CDR3 sequence holds 15 residues, the cysteine and phenylalanine included. The read is trimmed to its CDR3 DNA, 45 bases read in frame from base 1. From V the trimming removes 7 bases and from J it removes 2 bases, while the gene matches leave 8 bases of the junction unaccounted for. The germline V gene provides CDR1 MGHRA and CDR2 YSYEKL.